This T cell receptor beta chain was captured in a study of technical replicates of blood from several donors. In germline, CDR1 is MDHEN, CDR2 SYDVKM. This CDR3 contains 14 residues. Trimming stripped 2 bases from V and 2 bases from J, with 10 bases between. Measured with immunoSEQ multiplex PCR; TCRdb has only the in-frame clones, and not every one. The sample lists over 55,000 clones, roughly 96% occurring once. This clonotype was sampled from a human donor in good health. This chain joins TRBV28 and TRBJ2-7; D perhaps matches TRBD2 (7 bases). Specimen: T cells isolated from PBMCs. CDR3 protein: CASSLRGGPYEQYF. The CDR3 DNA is TGTGCCAGCAGTTTAAGGGGGGGCCCCTACGAGCAGTACTTC.